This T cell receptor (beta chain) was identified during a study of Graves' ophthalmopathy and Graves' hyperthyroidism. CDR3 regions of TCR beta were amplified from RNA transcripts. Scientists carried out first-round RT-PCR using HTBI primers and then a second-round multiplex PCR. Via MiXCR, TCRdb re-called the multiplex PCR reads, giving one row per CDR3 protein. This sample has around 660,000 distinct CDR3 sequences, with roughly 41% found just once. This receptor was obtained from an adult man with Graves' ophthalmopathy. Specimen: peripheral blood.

Here the CDR3 reads CASSLEGLPGATNEKLFF. CDR3 in DNA: TGCGCCAGCAGCTTGGAGGGACTCCCGGGGGCAACTAATGAAAAACTGTTTTTT. The chain recombines TRBV5-1 with TRBJ1-4; maybe TRBD1 (5 bases). The germline gives CDR1 SGHRS, CDR2 YFSETQ. Trimming took 0 bases from V and 0 from J, leaving 15 bases between them. This CDR3 contains 18 residues.